This T cell receptor beta chain was profiled in a study of a mutant IDH1 vaccine in newly diagnosed glioma. On the study more broadly: Eight vaccinations were given in weeks 1, 3, 5, 7, 11, 15, 19 and 23. Patients began vaccination 4-6 weeks after radiotherapy alone, or with temozolomide cycles.

General study results and limits: Changes in the top peripheral T cell clonotypes seemingly had no bearing on pseudoprogression. Of the patients, roughly 93% had vaccine-induced immune responses.

The CDR3 consists of 14 residues. The V end lost 4 bases, the J end lost 1 base, and 10 bases lay between the germline ends. CDR1 and CDR2 from the germline V gene are SEHNR and FQNEAQ (reference sequence). Time point of the sample: week 23, last vaccination. The vaccine gave 300 ug of a 20-mer mutant IDH1 peptide subcutaneously per dose. Notes on this clone: Its matching antigen is unknown.

Repertoires were generated with immunoSEQ multiplex PCR, while TCRdb's copy carries only in-frame clones and drops some. The profile covers tens of thousands of clones, with about three quarters appearing a single time and 5% to 6% taken by the ten largest. V is TRBV7-9 and J is TRBJ1-2, with a tentative D call TRBD1 (5 bases). The clonotype was recovered from a man in his fifties or sixties with glioma. Sequencing was performed on PBMCs, taken from a glioma patient whose treatment included an IDH1 peptide vaccine. The CDR3 loop reads CASSSLQVNYGYTF. CDR3 in DNA: TGTGCCAGCAGCTCCTTACAGGTTAACTATGGCTACACCTTC.